These T cell receptor beta chains were read from a single sample in a study of T cell responses to AZD1222 COVID-19 vaccine. Here immunoSEQ multiplex PCR was the method, and the copy in TCRdb shows in-frame clones only, minus some. This repertoire shows roughly 120,000 clones, around 89% found once; its top ten account for 3.5% to 5%. The sample was peripheral blood, taken on day 0 of AZD1222 vaccination. These receptors were obtained from an adult in good health. The CDR3 runs from the conserved cysteine through the conserved F or W. The D gene is left open where the match is weak. The size field is filled for only some rows; it gives once, few, many or a size class.

DNA: TGTGCCAGCAGTTCCCCGCCAGGGGCTGGAAACACCATATATTTT
CDR3: CASSSPPGAGNTIYF
D: NA
size: NA
V: TRBV6-5
J: TRBJ1-3

DNA: TGTGCCAGTAGTATAGATCCTCCGGGACAGGGGAGCACAGATACGCAGTATTTT
CDR3: CASSIDPPGQGSTDTQYF
D: TRBD1
size: NA
V: TRBV19
J: TRBJ2-3

DNA: TGTGCCAGTAGTATCGGGCAGAGCACCGGGGAGCTGTTTTTT
CDR3: CASSIGQSTGELFF
D: NA
size: once
V: TRBV19
J: TRBJ2-2

DNA: TGTGCCAGCAGCTTCGGGGATTACGAGCAGTACTTC
CDR3: CASSFGDYEQYF
D: NA
size: NA
V: TRBV7-2
J: TRBJ2-7

DNA: TGTGCCAGCGGGAGGGGACCTACAGATACGCAGTATTTT
CDR3: CASGRGPTDTQYF
D: TRBD2
size: NA
V: TRBV24-1
J: TRBJ2-3

DNA: TGTGCCATCAGTGAGTTACAGGCCGGGGAGCTGTTTTTT
CDR3: CAISELQAGELFF
D: NA
size: NA
V: TRBV10-3
J: TRBJ2-2

DNA: TGCGCCAGCAGCTTGGGGACTAGCGGGAGGGTGTTTAATGAGCAGTTCTTC
CDR3: CASSLGTSGRVFNEQFF
D: TRBD2
size: few
V: TRBV5-1
J: TRBJ2-1

DNA: TGTGCCAGCAGTTTCGGCCCAGCGGGGATCGTGGAGACCCAGTACTTC
CDR3: CASSFGPAGIVETQYF
D: TRBD2
size: NA
V: TRBV6-5
J: TRBJ2-5

DNA: TGTGCCAGCAGAAACACAGGGGGCACCGGGGAGCTGTTTTTT
CDR3: CASRNTGGTGELFF
D: TRBD1
size: NA
V: TRBV6-5
J: TRBJ2-2

DNA: TGTGCCAGCATCCCATCAGGGAGGGCCGAGCAGTACTTC
CDR3: CASIPSGRAEQYF
D: TRBD2
size: NA
V: TRBV6-5
J: TRBJ2-7

DNA: TGTGCCAGCAGTTACGACAGGCCACCCTACGAGCAGTACTTC
CDR3: CASSYDRPPYEQYF
D: NA
size: NA
V: TRBV27
J: TRBJ2-7

DNA: TGTGCCAGCAGTTTACCAGATACGCAGTATTTT
CDR3: CASSLPDTQYF
D: NA
size: NA
V: TRBV28
J: TRBJ2-3

DNA: TGTGCCAGTAGGGAGACTAGCGGGACCGACGAGCAGTACTTC
CDR3: CASRETSGTDEQYF
D: TRBD2
size: many
V: TRBV19
J: TRBJ2-7

DNA: TGCGCCAGCAGCCAAAACTTTTTGTCCTCTGGGGCCAACGTCCTGACTTTC
CDR3: CASSQNFLSSGANVLTF
D: NA
size: NA
V: TRBV4-3
J: TRBJ2-6